A selection of T cell receptor beta chains follows, all from one sample in a study of blood T cell repertoires in COVID-19. Here immunoSEQ multiplex PCR was the method, and the copy in TCRdb shows in-frame clones only, minus some. The sample lists about 220,000 clones, 88% occurring once. The material sequenced was PBMCs or T cells enriched from blood (not recorded which). Receptor source: a woman aged 40 to 50 with acute COVID-19. Both conserved end residues are part of each CDR3. Each record gives: D gene, V gene, clone size, J gene, CDR3 protein, CDR3 DNA. A D gene is named only where the DNA matches it firmly. Size is omitted from some rows. Given values are once, few, many or a class for expanded clones.

TRBD1	TRBV27	NA	TRBJ2-1	CASRRDRGRGGEQFF	TGTGCCAGCAGAAGGGACAGGGGAAGAGGTGGTGAGCAGTTCTTC
TRBD1	TRBV6-5	NA	TRBJ1-2	CASGQGNGYTF	TGTGCCAGCGGACAGGGGAACGGCTACACCTTC
TRBD1	TRBV5-5	NA	TRBJ2-3	CASSKGQGAGDTQYF	TGTGCCAGCAGCAAGGGACAGGGGGCAGGAGATACGCAGTATTTT
NA	TRBV30	NA	TRBJ2-3	CASGQDTQYF	TGTGCCTCCGGACAGGATACGCAGTATTTT
NA	TRBV11-3	once	TRBJ1-2	CASSSGENYGYTF	TGTGCCAGCAGCTCCGGGGAGAACTATGGCTACACCTTC
TRBD1	TRBV7-9	NA	TRBJ2-1	CASSLYGTGGAYNEQFF	TGTGCCAGCAGCCTCTACGGGACAGGGGGCGCCTACAATGAGCAGTTCTTC
NA	TRBV11-3	NA	TRBJ2-3	CASSLIHFSTDTQYF	TGTGCCAGCAGCTTAATCCATTTCAGCACAGATACGCAGTATTTT
TRBD2	TRBV25-1	NA	TRBJ2-1	CASSTSSGRSSDEQFF	TGTGCCAGCAGTACGTCTAGCGGGAGAAGCTCGGATGAGCAGTTCTTC
TRBD2	TRBV29-1	NA	TRBJ2-3	CSVGLAGAIDTQYF	TGCAGCGTTGGACTAGCGGGGGCCATAGATACGCAGTATTTT
NA	TRBV9	once	TRBJ1-4	CASSVGLSGNEKLFF	TGTGCCAGCAGCGTTGGGCTAAGCGGGAATGAAAAACTGTTTTTT
NA	TRBV7-2	NA	TRBJ2-7	CASSLRQSPYEQYF	TGTGCCAGCAGCTTACGACAGAGCCCCTACGAGCAGTACTTC
NA	TRBV7-9	NA	TRBJ1-2	CASSPRILRYGYTF	TGTGCCAGCAGCCCACGAATTTTGAGATATGGCTACACCTTC
TRBD1	TRBV7-2	NA	TRBJ1-1	CASSYYRGESTEAFF	TGTGCCAGCAGCTATTACAGGGGCGAGAGCACTGAAGCTTTCTTT
TRBD1	TRBV18	NA	TRBJ1-2	CASSPDRDYGYTF	TGTGCCAGCTCACCGGACAGGGACTATGGCTACACCTTC
NA	TRBV6-5	NA	TRBJ1-1	CASSLRARNTEAFF	TGTGCCAGCAGCTTGAGAGCGAGGAACACTGAAGCTTTCTTT
TRBD1	TRBV15	NA	TRBJ1-6	CATSRFGQGSNSPLHF	TGTGCCACCAGCAGATTCGGACAGGGGTCTAATTCACCCCTCCACTTT
NA	TRBV19	NA	TRBJ1-4	CASSAAAATNEKLFF	TGTGCCAGTAGTGCGGCGGCAGCAACTAATGAAAAACTGTTTTTT
NA	TRBV29-1	NA	TRBJ2-3	CSVGPNTDTQYF	TGCAGCGTTGGGCCCAACACAGATACGCAGTATTTT
NA	TRBV19	NA	TRBJ2-7	CASSIMDSALEQYF	TGTGCCAGTAGTATCATGGACAGCGCCTTGGAGCAGTACTTC
NA	TRBV7-2	NA	TRBJ2-1	CASSHIIERTNEQFF	TGTGCCAGCAGCCACATTATTGAGCGGACCAATGAGCAGTTCTTC
TRBD1	TRBV10-2	few	TRBJ1-2	CASSETRGQNGYTF	TGCGCCAGCAGTGAGACCAGGGGGCAGAATGGCTACACCTTC
NA	TRBV30	NA	TRBJ1-3	CAWSSGGSSGNTIYF	TGTGCCTGGAGTAGCGGGGGATCGTCTGGAAACACCATATATTTT
TRBD2	TRBV7-2	NA	TRBJ2-5	CASSLAQVGGGVRETQYF	TGTGCCAGCAGCTTAGCGCAGGTTGGCGGGGGGGTTCGGGAGACCCAGTACTTC
NA	TRBV9	NA	TRBJ1-4	CASSPRAADEKLFF	TGTGCCAGCAGCCCGCGGGCGGCAGATGAAAAACTGTTTTTT